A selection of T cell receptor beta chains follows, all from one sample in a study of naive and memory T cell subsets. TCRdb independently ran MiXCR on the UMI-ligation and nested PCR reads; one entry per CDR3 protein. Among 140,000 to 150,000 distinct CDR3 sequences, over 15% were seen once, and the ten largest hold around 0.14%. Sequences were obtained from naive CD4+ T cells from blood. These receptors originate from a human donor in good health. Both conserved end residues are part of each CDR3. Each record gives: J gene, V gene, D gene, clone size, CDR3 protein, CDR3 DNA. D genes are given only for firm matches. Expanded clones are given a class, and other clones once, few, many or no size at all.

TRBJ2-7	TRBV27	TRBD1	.	CASSLSRDRPSYEQYF	TGTGCCAGCAGTTTATCGAGGGACAGACCTTCCTACGAGCAGTACTTC
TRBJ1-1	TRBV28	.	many	CATAGALNTEAFF	TGTGCCACCGCAGGGGCGCTAAACACTGAAGCTTTCTTT
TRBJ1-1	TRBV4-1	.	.	CASSQDLRSTEAFF	TGCGCCAGCAGCCAAGATTTGAGGAGCACTGAAGCTTTCTTT
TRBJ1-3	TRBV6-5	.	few	CASSSSTPGGNTIYF	TGTGCCAGCAGTTCCTCCACCCCGGGCGGAAACACCATATATTTT
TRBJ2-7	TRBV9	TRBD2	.	CASSEGLAGGEQYF	TGTGCCAGCAGCGAGGGACTAGCGGGAGGTGAGCAGTACTTC
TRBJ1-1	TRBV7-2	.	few	CASSLRAPRTTEAFF	TGTGCCAGCAGCCTTAGGGCCCCCCGAACCACTGAAGCTTTCTTT
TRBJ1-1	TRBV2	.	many	CASSGTLNTEAFF	TGTGCCAGCAGCGGGACACTGAACACTGAAGCTTTCTTT
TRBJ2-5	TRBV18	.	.	CASSPRAFTGETQYF	TGTGCCAGCTCACCCCGTGCCTTCACGGGAGAGACCCAGTACTTC
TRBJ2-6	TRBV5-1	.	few	CASIGTSGANVLTF	TGCGCCAGCATCGGAACCTCCGGGGCCAACGTCCTGACTTTC
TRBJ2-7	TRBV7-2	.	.	CASRPSGSSTYEQYF	TGTGCCAGCAGGCCATCAGGGAGCTCAACCTACGAGCAGTACTTC
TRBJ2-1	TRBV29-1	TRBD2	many	CSVRFGTSGSSREHNEQFF	TGCAGCGTTCGTTTCGGGACTAGCGGGAGTAGTAGGGAACACAATGAGCAGTTCTTC
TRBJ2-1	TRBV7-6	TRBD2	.	CASSQLAGGPHNEQFF	TGTGCCAGCAGCCAATTAGCGGGAGGGCCGCACAATGAGCAGTTCTTC
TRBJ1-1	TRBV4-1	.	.	CASSQVAPLEAFF	TGCGCCAGCAGCCAAGTGGCACCTCTAGAAGCTTTCTTT
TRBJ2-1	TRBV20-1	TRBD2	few	CSAPIAGGYNEQFF	TGCAGTGCTCCTATAGCGGGAGGGTACAATGAGCAGTTCTTC
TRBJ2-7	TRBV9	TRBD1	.	CASSVTTTGGGEQYF	TGTGCCAGCAGCGTAACTACCACAGGGGGCGGCGAGCAGTACTTC
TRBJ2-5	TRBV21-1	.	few	CASSKDRQRQGVQETQYF	TGTGCCAGCAGCAAAGATCGCCAACGACAGGGGGTACAAGAGACCCAGTACTTC
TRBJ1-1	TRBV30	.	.	CAWTPHSNTEAFF	TGTGCCTGGACCCCACACTCGAACACTGAAGCTTTCTTT
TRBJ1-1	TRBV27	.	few	CASSLGWQGVSTEAFF	TGTGCCAGCAGTTTGGGTTGGCAGGGTGTTTCTACTGAAGCTTTCTTT
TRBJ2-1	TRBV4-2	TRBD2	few	CASSQGTSGESSYNEQFF	TGTGCCAGCAGCCAAGGCACTAGCGGGGAGAGCTCCTACAATGAGCAGTTCTTC
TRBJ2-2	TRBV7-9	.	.	CASSLGRRDSGADTGELFF	TGTGCCAGCAGCTTAGGGAGACGGGACAGCGGGGCCGACACCGGGGAGCTGTTTTTT
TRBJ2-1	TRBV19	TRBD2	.	CASSKLAGGVKEQFF	TGTGCCAGTAGTAAACTAGCGGGAGGTGTGAAGGAGCAGTTCTTC
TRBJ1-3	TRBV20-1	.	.	CSARWTAGSGNTIYF	TGCAGTGCTAGGTGGACAGCCGGCTCTGGAAACACCATATATTTT
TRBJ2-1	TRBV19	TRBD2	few	CASSIGTSGYYNEQFF	TGTGCCAGTAGTATTGGGACTAGCGGGTACTACAATGAGCAGTTCTTC
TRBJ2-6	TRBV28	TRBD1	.	CASSLTGGTRHSGANVLTF	TGTGCCAGCAGTTTAACAGGGGGGACTCGACACTCTGGGGCCAACGTCCTGACTTTC
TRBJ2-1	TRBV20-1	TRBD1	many	CSARGQGAMYEQFF	TGCAGTGCTAGAGGACAGGGGGCGATGTATGAGCAGTTCTTC
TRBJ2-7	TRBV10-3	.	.	CAISAQELDEQYF	TGTGCCATCAGTGCCCAGGAGTTGGACGAGCAGTACTTC
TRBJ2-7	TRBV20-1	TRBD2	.	CSASGGRGNEQYF	TGCAGTGCTAGTGGCGGGAGGGGGAACGAGCAGTACTTC
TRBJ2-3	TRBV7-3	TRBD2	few	CASSPTSGSSDTQYF	TGTGCCAGCAGCCCGACTAGCGGGAGCTCAGATACGCAGTATTTT
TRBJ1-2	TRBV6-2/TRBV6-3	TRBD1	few	CASRGTAFNYGYTF	TGTGCCAGCAGGGGGACAGCGTTTAACTATGGCTACACCTTC
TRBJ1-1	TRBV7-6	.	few	CASSLPGAMNAFF	TGTGCCAGCAGCTTACCAGGGGCAATGAATGCTTTCTTT
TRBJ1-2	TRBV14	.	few	CASSPFDGGGYTF	TGTGCCAGCAGCCCATTCGACGGGGGCGGCTACACCTTC
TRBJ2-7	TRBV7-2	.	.	CASSLVRGGYEQYF	TGTGCCAGCAGCTTAGTCCGCGGAGGCTACGAGCAGTACTTC
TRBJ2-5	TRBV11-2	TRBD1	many	CASSLDGTGKETQYF	TGTGCCAGCAGCTTAGACGGGACAGGCAAGGAGACCCAGTACTTC
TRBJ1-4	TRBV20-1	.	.	CSARVGMMEKLFF	TGCAGTGCTAGAGTAGGGATGATGGAAAAACTGTTTTTT
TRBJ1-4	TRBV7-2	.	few	CASRLTGSEKLFF	TGTGCCAGCAGACTTACAGGGAGTGAAAAACTGTTTTTT
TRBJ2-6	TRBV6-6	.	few	CASSYQGAGANVLTF	TGTGCCAGCAGTTATCAGGGTGCCGGGGCCAACGTCCTGACTTTC
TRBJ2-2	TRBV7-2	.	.	CASSLEIAGELFF	TGTGCCAGCAGCTTAGAAATCGCCGGGGAGCTGTTTTTT
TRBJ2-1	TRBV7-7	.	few	CASSFGAEDEQFF	TGTGCCAGCAGCTTTGGGGCAGAGGATGAGCAGTTCTTC
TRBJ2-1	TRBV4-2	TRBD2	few	CASSQDSGRLAGHNEQFF	TGTGCCAGCAGCCAAGATTCGGGGCGACTAGCAGGACACAATGAGCAGTTCTTC
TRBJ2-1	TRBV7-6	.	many	CASSFAPSSYNEQFF	TGTGCCAGCAGCTTCGCGCCGAGCTCCTACAATGAGCAGTTCTTC
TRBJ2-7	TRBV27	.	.	CASSFLVARGAEQYF	TGTGCCAGCAGTTTTCTTGTAGCGAGAGGGGCCGAGCAGTACTTC
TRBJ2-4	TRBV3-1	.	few	CASSPSIGGDIQYF	TGTGCCAGCAGCCCGTCGATAGGGGGAGACATTCAGTACTTC
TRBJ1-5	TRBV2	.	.	CASSEVEGGYQPQHF	TGTGCCAGCAGTGAAGTAGAGGGTGGATATCAGCCCCAGCATTTT
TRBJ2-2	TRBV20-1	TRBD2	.	CSARLAGTTGELFF	TGCAGTGCTAGGTTAGCGGGAACCACCGGGGAGCTGTTTTTT
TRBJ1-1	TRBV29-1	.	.	CSVTGRLNTEAFF	TGCAGCGTGACGGGACGGTTGAACACTGAAGCTTTCTTT
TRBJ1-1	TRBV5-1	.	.	CASSYDMNTEAFF	TGCGCCAGCAGCTACGACATGAACACTGAAGCTTTCTTT
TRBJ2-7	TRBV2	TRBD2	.	CASKTGLALYEQYF	TGTGCCAGCAAAACTGGACTAGCGCTCTACGAGCAGTACTTC
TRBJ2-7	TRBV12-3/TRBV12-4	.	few	CASSLVPRFYEQYF	TGTGCCAGCAGTTTGGTCCCCAGATTCTACGAGCAGTACTTC